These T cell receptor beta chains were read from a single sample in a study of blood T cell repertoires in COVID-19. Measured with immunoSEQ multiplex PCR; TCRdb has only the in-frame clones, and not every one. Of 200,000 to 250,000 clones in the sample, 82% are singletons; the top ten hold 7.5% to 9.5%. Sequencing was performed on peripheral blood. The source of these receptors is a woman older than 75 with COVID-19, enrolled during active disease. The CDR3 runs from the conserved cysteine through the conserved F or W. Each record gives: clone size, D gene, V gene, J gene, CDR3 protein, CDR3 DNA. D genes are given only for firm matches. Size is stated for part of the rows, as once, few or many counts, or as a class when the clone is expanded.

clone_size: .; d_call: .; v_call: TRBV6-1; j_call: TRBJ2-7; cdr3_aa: CASSAVATAPTYEQYF; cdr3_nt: TGTGCCAGCAGTGCTGTCGCGACAGCTCCTACCTACGAGCAGTACTTC
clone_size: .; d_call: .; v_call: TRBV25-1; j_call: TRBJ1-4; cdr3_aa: CASSAPATPGEKLFF; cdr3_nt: TGTGCCAGCAGTGCCCCGGCCACGCCGGGGGAAAAACTGTTTTTT
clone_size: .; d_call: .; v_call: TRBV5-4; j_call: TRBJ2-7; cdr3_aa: CASSQGVEQYF; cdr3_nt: TGTGCCAGCAGCCAGGGTGTCGAGCAGTACTTC
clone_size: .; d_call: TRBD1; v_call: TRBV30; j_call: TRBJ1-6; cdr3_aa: CAWSVRGQLYSPLHF; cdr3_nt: TGTGCCTGGAGTGTAAGGGGGCAATTGTATTCACCCCTCCACTTT
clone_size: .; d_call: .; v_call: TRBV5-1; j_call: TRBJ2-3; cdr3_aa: CASSSRQLTDTQYF; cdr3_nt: TGCGCCAGCAGCTCGAGACAGCTCACAGATACGCAGTATTTT
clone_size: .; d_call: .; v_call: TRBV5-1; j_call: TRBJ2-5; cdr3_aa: CASSYGGISQETQYF; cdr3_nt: TGCGCCAGCAGCTACGGCGGGATTTCCCAAGAGACCCAGTACTTC
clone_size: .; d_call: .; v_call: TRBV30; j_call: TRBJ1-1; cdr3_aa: CAWSVSRGTEAFF; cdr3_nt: TGTGCCTGGAGTGTAAGCAGGGGCACTGAAGCTTTCTTT
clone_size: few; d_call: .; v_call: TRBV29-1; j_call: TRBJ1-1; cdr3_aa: CSGTSGSGTEAFF; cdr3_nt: TGCAGCGGTACGTCAGGGTCGGGCACTGAAGCTTTCTTT
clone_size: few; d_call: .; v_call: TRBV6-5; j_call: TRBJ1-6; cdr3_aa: CASSYSGGLGNSPLHF; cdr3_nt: TGTGCCAGCAGTTACTCAGGAGGGCTCGGTAATTCACCCCTCCACTTT
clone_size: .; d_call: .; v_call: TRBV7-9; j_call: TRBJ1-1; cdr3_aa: CASSLAQKAFF; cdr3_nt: TGTGCCAGCAGCTTAGCGCAGAAGGCTTTCTTT
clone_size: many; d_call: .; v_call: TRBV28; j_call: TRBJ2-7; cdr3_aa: CASRPGQGVPPYEQYF; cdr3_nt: TGTGCCAGCAGACCGGGACAAGGGGTTCCTCCCTACGAGCAGTACTTC
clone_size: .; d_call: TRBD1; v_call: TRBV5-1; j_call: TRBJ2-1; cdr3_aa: CASSRMPRTGFYNEQFF; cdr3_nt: TGCGCCAGCAGCCGAATGCCCAGGACAGGGTTTTACAATGAGCAGTTCTTC
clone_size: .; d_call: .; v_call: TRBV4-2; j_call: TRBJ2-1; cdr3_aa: CASSQAGANPREQFF; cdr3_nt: TGTGCCAGCAGCCAGGCGGGGGCCAACCCCCGTGAGCAGTTCTTC
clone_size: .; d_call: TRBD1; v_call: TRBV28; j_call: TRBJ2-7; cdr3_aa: CASSLGTGLYYEQYF; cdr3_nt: TGTGCCAGCAGCCTGGGGACAGGGCTATACTACGAGCAGTACTTC
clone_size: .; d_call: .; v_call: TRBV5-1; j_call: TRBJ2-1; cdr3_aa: CASSSGTYNEQFF; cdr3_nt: TGCGCCAGCAGCTCCGGGACTTACAATGAGCAGTTCTTC